The T cell receptor (beta chain) described here comes from a study of cytomegalovirus exposure and HLA in healthy donors. CDR3 length: 14 residues. The V and J ends lost 2 bases and 3 bases, in that order; junction bases with no gene match: 3. In germline, CDR1 is SEHNR, CDR2 FQNEAQ (reference sequence). This clone was seen a few times. Assay used: immunoSEQ multiplex PCR; TCRdb lists only in-frame clones, some missing. This sample has around 300,000 clones; around 90% occur once, and the top ten carry around 1%. This clonotype originated in a young man in good health and CMV-seronegative. The chain joins TRBV7-9 to TRBJ1-2, with TRBD1 matching 7 bases. Source material: PBMCs. The CDR3 is CASSLLQGDYGYTF. DNA for the CDR3: TGTGCCAGCAGCTTACTTCAGGGGGACTATGGCTACACCTTC.